This TCR beta chain is drawn from a study of glioma-infiltrating T cells after dendritic cell vaccination. The CDR3 spans 13 residues. CDR1 WNHNN and CDR2 SYGVQD come from the germline V gene (reference sequence). Losses at the gene ends were 7 bases for V and 3 bases for J; bases not matched to a gene: 5. The data were produced by immunoSEQ multiplex PCR, yet TCRdb's version contains in-frame clones alone and is incomplete. The table has more than 100,000 clones, 81% seen once. The chain combines TRBV10-1 with TRBJ1-1, with 7 positions matching TRBD1. The specimen was blood, collected before dendritic cell vaccination. This TCR derives from a human donor with glioblastoma. CDR3 sequence: CASKGQTHTEAFF. CDR3 DNA: TGCGCCAGCAAGGGACAGACCCACACTGAAGCTTTCTTT.